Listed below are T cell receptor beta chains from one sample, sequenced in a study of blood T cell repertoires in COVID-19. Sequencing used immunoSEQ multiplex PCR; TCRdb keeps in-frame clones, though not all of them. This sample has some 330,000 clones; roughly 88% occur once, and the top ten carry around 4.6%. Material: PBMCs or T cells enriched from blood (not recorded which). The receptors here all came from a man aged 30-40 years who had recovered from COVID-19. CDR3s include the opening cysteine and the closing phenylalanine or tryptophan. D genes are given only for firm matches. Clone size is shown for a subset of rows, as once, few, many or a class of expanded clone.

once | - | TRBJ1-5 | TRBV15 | CATSVTNQPQHF | TGTGCCACCAGCGTGACAAATCAGCCCCAGCATTTT
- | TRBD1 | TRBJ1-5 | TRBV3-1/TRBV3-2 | CASSQGQGSNQPQHF | TGTGCCAGCAGCCAAGGACAGGGGAGCAATCAGCCCCAGCATTTT
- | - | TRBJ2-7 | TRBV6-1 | CASSEDAGYEQYF | TGTGCCAGCAGTGAAGATGCCGGTTACGAGCAGTACTTC
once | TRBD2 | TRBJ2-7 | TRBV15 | CATSRVRTSGGREQYF | TGTGCCACCAGCAGAGTTAGGACTAGCGGGGGTCGGGAGCAGTACTTC
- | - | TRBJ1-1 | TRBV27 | CASSRTRASEAFF | TGTGCCAGCAGTCGAACCAGGGCATCTGAAGCTTTCTTT
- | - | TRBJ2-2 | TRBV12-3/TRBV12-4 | CASTENRAGELFF | TGTGCCAGCACCGAGAACCGCGCCGGGGAGCTGTTTTTT
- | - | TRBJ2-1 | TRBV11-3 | CASSLGYRDNEQFF | TGTGCCAGCAGCTTAGGTTACAGGGACAATGAGCAGTTCTTC
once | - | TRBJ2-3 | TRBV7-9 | CASSPGLYPATQYF | TGTGCCAGCAGCCCGGGACTTTACCCCGCTACGCAGTATTTT
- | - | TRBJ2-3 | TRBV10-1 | CASSDSGTYTDTQYF | TGCGCCAGCAGTGACAGCGGAACCTATACAGATACGCAGTATTTT
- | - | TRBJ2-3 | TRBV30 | CAWGVRATDTQYF | TGTGCCTGGGGGGTCCGAGCCACAGATACGCAGTATTTT
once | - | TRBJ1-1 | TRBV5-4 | CASSLVEAAEAFF | TGTGCCAGCAGCTTGGTGGAGGCAGCTGAAGCTTTCTTT
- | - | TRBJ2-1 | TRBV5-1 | CASSLGLVYNEQFF | TGCGCCAGCAGCTTGGGACTAGTATACAATGAGCAGTTCTTC
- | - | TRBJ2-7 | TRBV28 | CASSLGQGHSYEQYF | TGTGCCAGCAGTTTGGGGCAGGGCCACTCCTACGAGCAGTACTTC
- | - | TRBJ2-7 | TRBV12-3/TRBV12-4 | CATRLGGPGEQYF | TGTGCCACCCGACTGGGCGGACCAGGGGAGCAGTACTTC
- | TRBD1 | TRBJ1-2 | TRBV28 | CASSLTGGSYGYTF | TGTGCCAGCAGTCTGACAGGGGGCAGCTATGGCTACACCTTC
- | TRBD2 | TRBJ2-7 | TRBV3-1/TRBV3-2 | CASSQASGGAYEQYF | TGTGCCAGCAGCCAGGCCTCGGGGGGGGCCTACGAGCAGTACTTC
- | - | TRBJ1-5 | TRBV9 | CASSGGGEAGQPQHF | TGTGCCAGCAGCGGCGGGGGCGAGGCGGGTCAGCCCCAGCATTTT
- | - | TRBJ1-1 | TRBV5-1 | CASSRETVNTEAFF | TGCGCCAGCTCCCGGGAGACAGTGAACACTGAAGCTTTCTTT
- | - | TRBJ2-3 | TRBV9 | CASSVGQTDTQYF | TGTGCCAGCAGCGTAGGACAGACAGATACGCAGTATTTT
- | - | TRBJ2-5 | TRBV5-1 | CASSLENREETQYF | TGCGCCAGCAGCTTGGAAAACAGGGAAGAGACCCAGTACTTC
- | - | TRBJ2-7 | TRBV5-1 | CASSLGQDRSEQYF | TGCGCCAGCAGCTTGGGACAAGACAGAAGCGAGCAGTACTTC
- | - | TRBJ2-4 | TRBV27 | CASRTGSGHIQYF | TGTGCCAGCAGAACAGGGTCTGGGCACATTCAGTACTTC
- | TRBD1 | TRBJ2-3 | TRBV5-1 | CASSLGQGIPNTQYF | TGCGCCAGCAGCTTGGGACAGGGGATTCCGAATACGCAGTATTTT
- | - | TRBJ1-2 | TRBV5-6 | CASSAAQRLYGYTF | TGTGCCAGCAGCGCGGCTCAGAGGCTCTATGGCTACACCTTC
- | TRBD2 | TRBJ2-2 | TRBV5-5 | CASSFGLAGLNTGELFF | TGTGCCAGCAGTTTCGGACTAGCGGGGTTGAACACCGGGGAGCTGTTTTTT
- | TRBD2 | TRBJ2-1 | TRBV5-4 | CASSPGPARGGLNEQFF | TGTGCCAGCAGCCCCGGACCGGCTCGCGGGGGGCTCAATGAGCAGTTCTTC
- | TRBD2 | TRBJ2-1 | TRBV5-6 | CASSPRLAGVYNEQFF | TGTGCCAGCAGCCCCCGACTAGCGGGGGTTTACAATGAGCAGTTCTTC
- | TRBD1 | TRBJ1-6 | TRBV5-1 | CASSLGMDRGHLNSPLHF | TGCGCCAGCAGCTTGGGGATGGACAGGGGGCATTTGAATTCACCCCTCCACTTT
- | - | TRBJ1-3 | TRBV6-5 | CASSRDFDSGNTIYF | TGTGCCAGCAGTCGGGATTTCGACTCTGGAAACACCATATATTTT
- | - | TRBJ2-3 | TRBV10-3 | CAISEGDYQGDTQYF | TGTGCCATCAGTGAGGGTGACTACCAAGGAGATACGCAGTATTTT
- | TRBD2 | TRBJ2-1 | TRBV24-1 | CATSGNSGGNEQFF | TGTGCCACCAGTGGGAATAGCGGGGGGAATGAGCAGTTCTTC
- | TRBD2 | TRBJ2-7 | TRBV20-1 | CSAQGLAGEYF | TGCAGTGCTCAGGGACTAGCGGGGGAGTACTTC
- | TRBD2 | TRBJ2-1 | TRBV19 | CASRDERGGTNEQFF | TGTGCCAGTAGAGACGAGCGGGGGGGAACCAATGAGCAGTTCTTC
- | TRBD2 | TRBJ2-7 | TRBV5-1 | CASSPLRAGDYEQYF | TGCGCCAGCAGCCCCCTCCGGGCGGGGGACTACGAGCAGTACTTC
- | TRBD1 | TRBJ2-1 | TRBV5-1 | CASNPLGQVNEQFF | TGCGCCAGCAACCCTTTAGGACAGGTTAATGAGCAGTTCTTC
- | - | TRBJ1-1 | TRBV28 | CASSSLGGGGTEAFF | TGTGCCAGCAGTTCACTCGGGGGCGGGGGCACTGAAGCTTTCTTT
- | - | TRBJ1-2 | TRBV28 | CASSSSDGANYGYTF | TGTGCCAGCAGTTCGTCGGACGGGGCTAACTATGGCTACACCTTC
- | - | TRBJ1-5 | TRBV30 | CAWSPQGNQPQHF | TGTGCCTGGAGCCCACAGGGAAATCAGCCCCAGCATTTT
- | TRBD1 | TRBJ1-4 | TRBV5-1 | CASSLRGTGESEKLFF | TGCGCCAGCAGCTTGCGAGGCACAGGGGAGAGTGAAAAACTGTTTTTT
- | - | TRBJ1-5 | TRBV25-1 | CASSEYGAPQHF | TGTGCCAGCAGTGAATATGGGGCGCCTCAGCATTTT
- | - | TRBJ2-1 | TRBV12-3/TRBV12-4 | CASIDSNNEQFF | TGTGCCAGCATTGACTCAAACAATGAGCAGTTCTTC
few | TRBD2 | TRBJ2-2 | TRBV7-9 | CASSLPGRGAGELFF | TGTGCCAGCAGCCTCCCCGGGAGGGGGGCCGGGGAGCTGTTTTTT
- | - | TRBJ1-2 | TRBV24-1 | CATSDLTQGYGYTF | TGTGCCACCAGTGATTTGACGCAGGGCTATGGCTACACCTTC
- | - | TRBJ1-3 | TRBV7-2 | CASSLILANTIYF | TGTGCCAGCAGCTTAATCCTGGCAAACACCATATATTTT
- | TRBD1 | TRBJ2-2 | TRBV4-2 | CASSQGQGGTGELFF | TGTGCCAGCAGCCAGGGACAGGGGGGAACCGGGGAGCTGTTTTTT